The clone carrying this T cell receptor (beta chain) was counted between two and nine times. How the authors handled the data: Estimates of nucleated cell counts were drawn from the amplification of reference gene primers. Only in-frame clones appear in the TCRdb table, and some are missing; sequencing was by immunoSEQ multiplex PCR. V, J and clone size reflect that table, while D and trimming were determined from the DNA. The sample yields just under 65,000 clones, 83% seen once. This sample stems from a study of blood T cell repertoires in COVID-19. Across the study: Acute and convalescent COVID-19 specimens originated in the United States, Italy and Spain. Sources were T cells, B-cell-depleted T cells, or PBMCs; the material itself was cDNA or gDNA.

Sequencing was performed on peripheral blood. This TCR derives from a human donor in a cohort sampled during active COVID-19.

Here the CDR3 reads CAWRTGSYSGNTIYF. The CDR3 DNA reads TGTGCCTGGAGGACAGGGTCCTACTCTGGAAACACCATATATTTT. The J gene is TRBJ1-3, the V gene TRBV30; 7 bases align to TRBD1. Germline V lookup: CDR1 GTSNPN, CDR2 SVGIG (reference sequence). The CDR3 spans 15 residues. The V segment lost 3 bases and the J segment 0 bases; nucleotides outside the gene matches: 5. The full variable domain, in which reference TRBV30 and TRBJ1-3 provide the parts outside the CDR3, is SQTIHQWPATLVQPVGSPLSLECTVEGTSNPNLYWYRQAAGRGLQLLFYSVGIGQISSEVPQNLSASRPQDRQFILSSKKLLLSDSGFYLCAWRTGSYSGNTIYFGEGSWLTVV.